The 19 T cell receptor beta chains in this list originate from one sample, sequenced in a study of control samples from healthy donors and cancer patients. Data came from immunoSEQ multiplex PCR; TCRdb stores just in-frame clones and leaves some out. The profile covers 80,000 to 100,000 clones, with roughly 90% appearing a single time and about 3% taken by the ten largest. Sequencing used blood. These TCRs come from a human donor in good health. The donor label of this sample is uncertain.

The chain links TRBV7-9 to TRBJ1-5, with D hard to call. From germline, CDR1 is SEHNR and CDR2 FQNEAQ (reference sequence). The ends were cut back, 5 bases at V and 4 bases at J, with 9 bases in the middle. The CDR3 runs 13 residues. This chain's CDR3 is CASSLDENQPQHF. Written as DNA, the CDR3 is TGTGCCAGCAGCCTGGACGAGAATCAGCCCCAGCATTTT.

The rearrangement uses TRBV12-3 or TRBV12-4 and TRBJ1-5; D is uncertain. There are 13 residues in the CDR3. V lost 3 bases and J lost 0, with 3 bases in between. The CDR3 DNA sequence: TGTGCCAGCAGTTTCGGTAGCAATCAGCCCCAGCATTTT. This codes for CASSFGSNQPQHF.

This chain joins TRBV2 and TRBJ2-7; TRBD1 matches 9 bases. CDR3 length equals 14 residues. The germline V gene has CDR1 SNHLY and CDR2 FYNNEI. V shed 6 bases and J 7 bases; nucleotides not matched to a gene: 10. CDR3 DNA: TGTGCCAGCAGGTATGCGGGACAGGGTGAAGAGCAGTACTTC. Protein: CASRYAGQGEEQYF.

The V and J genes are TRBV3-1 (or the pseudogene TRBV3-2) and TRBJ1-4; D is possibly TRBD1 (6 bases). The CDR3 has 16 residues. From germline, CDR1 is LGHDT and CDR2 YNNKEL (reference sequence). V gave up 4 bases and J gave up 5 bases, with 17 bases separating them. The CDR3: CASSLGDKGDNEKLFF. In DNA, the CDR3 is TGTGCCAGCAGCCTAGGGGATAAGGGGGACAATGAAAAACTGTTTTTT.

The chain uses TRBV6-4 and TRBJ2-1; TRBD2 matches at 7 bases. From germline, CDR1 is MRHNA and CDR2 SNTAGT. CDR3 length equals 22 residues. Germline trimming cut 0 bases from V and 4 bases from J; bases unmatched to any gene: 24. CDR3 sequence (DNA): TGTGCCAGCAGTGACTCGATATGGTTAGACAAGGACGGCCGGGGGGAGTACAATGAGCAGTTCTTC. Residues: CASSDSIWLDKDGRGEYNEQFF.

The chain joins TRBV28 to TRBJ1-2; the match to TRBD1 covers 7 bases. V lost 4 bases to trimming and J lost 4 bases; unmatched junction nucleotides: 9. The CDR3 totals 15 residues. Germline CDR1 reads MDHEN; CDR2 reads SYDVKM. CDR3 sequence reads: CASSSPPRGIYGYTF. Written as DNA, the CDR3 is TGTGCCAGCAGTTCACCCCCCAGGGGGATCTATGGCTACACCTTC.

J is TRBJ1-4 and V is TRBV7-6, with TRBD1 identical over 10 bases. Germline loops: CDR1 SGHVS, CDR2 FNYEAQ. The CDR3 is 15 residues long. With V trimmed by 1 base and J by 8 bases, 4 bases remained unmatched. CDR3 sequence reads: CASSLGQGAGEKLFF. The CDR3, as DNA: TGTGCCAGCAGCTTAGGACAGGGGGCGGGGGAAAAACTGTTTTTT.

The rearrangement links TRBV19 to TRBJ1-6, with a tentative D call TRBD1 (5 bases). CDR3 length equals 15 residues. Trimming pared 0 bases from V and 9 bases from J, leaving 12 bases between. The germline V gene encodes CDR1 LNHDA and CDR2 SQIVND (reference sequence). The CDR3 DNA is TGTGCCAGTAGTATAGATTCTTCCGGGGGTTCACCCCTCCACTTT. As protein: CASSIDSSGGSPLHF.

The V call is TRBV12-5, the J call TRBJ2-7; unclear D gene. Per the germline V gene, CDR1 is LGHNT and CDR2 is FRNRAP. The V end was cut by 6 bases, the J end by 3 bases, with 12 bases between. CDR3 length: 13 residues. The CDR3 sequence is CASGGGNSYEQYF. CDR3 coding DNA: TGTGCTAGTGGAGGTGGGAATAGCTACGAGCAGTACTTC. The variable domain in full, with the rest retrieved from reference TRBV12-5 and TRBJ2-7, is DARVTQTPRHKVTEMGQEVTMRCQPILGHNTVFWYRQTMMQGLELLAYFRNRAPLDDSGMPKDRFSAEMPDATLATLKIQPSEPRDSAVYFCASGGGNSYEQYFGPGTRLTVT.

In this sample, this clone turned up once. The chain couples TRBV5-1 to TRBJ2-1; 10 bases align to TRBD1. With 0 bases clipped from V and 1 base from J, the junction kept 4 bases outside the gene matches. Germline CDR1 is SGHRS and CDR2 is YFSETQ. The CDR3 has 17 amino acids. The CDR3 region is CASSLEGTGASYNEQFF. The CDR3 bases are TGCGCCAGCAGCTTGGAAGGGACAGGGGCTTCCTACAATGAGCAGTTCTTC.

The chain employs TRBV6-5 and TRBJ1-1; D not resolved. V was cut by 6 bases and J by 1 base, with 9 bases left in between. Looked up from germline, CDR1 is MNHEY and CDR2 is SVGAGI. The CDR3 runs to 13 residues. CDR3 loop: CASSQRGNTEAFF. The CDR3 bases are TGTGCCAGCAGCCAACGGGGGAACACTGAAGCTTTCTTT.

The chain has TRBV5-4 and TRBJ1-2; 9 bases fit TRBD1. This CDR3 comprises 13 residues. Germline CDR1 SGHNT, CDR2 YYREEE (reference sequence). V shed 6 bases and J 4 bases; nucleotides not matched to a gene: 4. DNA for the CDR3: TGTGCCAGCACCTCGGACAGGGGCTATGGCTACACCTTC. Its translation is CASTSDRGYGYTF.

V gene TRBV10-3 combines with J gene TRBJ1-5; 8 positions match TRBD1. In germline, CDR1 is ENHRY, CDR2 SYGVKD. The CDR3 is 13 residues long. Trimming removed 11 bases from V and 0 bases from J; junction bases left unmatched: 3. DNA of the CDR3: TGTGCCGCAGGACAGGGTAGCAATCAGCCCCAGCATTTT. Encoded protein: CAAGQGSNQPQHF.

The CDR3 bases are TGTGCCAGCAGCGCGGCACAGGGATTCGCTGAAGCTTTCTTT. As protein: CASSAAQGFAEAFF. V gene TRBV7-9 combines with J gene TRBJ1-1, with TRBD1 as a possible D gene (6 bases). V was trimmed by 5 bases and J by 6 bases, leaving 16 bases between them. The CDR3 loop spans 14 amino acids. Germline CDR1 reads SEHNR; CDR2 reads FQNEAQ (reference sequence).

This chain connects TRBV9 to TRBJ2-3; possibly TRBD2 for D (6 bases). The CDR3 runs to 18 residues. V was trimmed by 4 bases and J by 0 bases, leaving 21 bases between them. Germline V gene data show CDR1 as SGDLS and CDR2 as YYNGEE. This CDR3 reads CASSPKRGGSGSTDTQYF. As DNA, the CDR3 is TGTGCCAGCAGCCCCAAAAGGGGTGGAAGCGGGAGCACAGATACGCAGTATTTT.

The rearrangement links TRBV9 to TRBJ2-2, with TRBD2 matching over 12 bases. CDR1 SGDLS and CDR2 YYNGEE come from the germline V gene. This CDR3 contains 17 residues. The J segment lost 2 bases and the V segment lost 4 bases, leaving 6 bases of the junction unmatched. The CDR3 DNA reads TGTGCCAGCAGCTTGAAACTAGCGGGGGGTAACACCGGGGAGCTGTTTTTT. Its translation: CASSLKLAGGNTGELFF.

The chain has TRBV7-9 and TRBJ2-3, with TRBD1 as a possible D gene (6 bases). Germline loops: CDR1 SEHNR, CDR2 FQNEAQ (reference sequence). The CDR3 loop spans 13 amino acids. V was trimmed by 6 bases and J by 3 bases, leaving 10 bases between them. CDR3 region: CASRQGGTDTQYF. DNA of the CDR3: TGTGCCAGCAGACAGGGCGGGACAGATACGCAGTATTTT.

V and J are TRBV14 and TRBJ1-6, with D perhaps matching TRBD1 (5 bases). Trimming shortened V by 4 bases and J by 9 bases, and 16 bases separated the two germline ends. Germline lookup yields CDR1 SGHDN and CDR2 FVKESK. The length of the CDR3 is 15 residues. The CDR3 spells CASSPTWGNSSPLHF. CDR3 in DNA: TGTGCCAGCAGCCCAACCTGGGGCAACAGTTCACCCCTCCACTTT.

This sequence joins TRBV28 and TRBJ2-7; TRBD1 matches 7 bases. The CDR3 spans 14 residues. Germline V gene data show CDR1 as MDHEN and CDR2 as SYDVKM. The V and J ends lost 5 bases and 3 bases, in that order; junction bases with no gene match: 7. The DNA for the CDR3 is TGTGCCAGCAGTCTACCGGACAGGAACTACGAGCAGTACTTC. This codes for CASSLPDRNYEQYF. Complete variable domain (other parts from reference TRBV28 and TRBJ2-7): DVKVTQSSRYLVKRTGEKVFLECVQDMDHENMFWYRQDPGLGLRLIYFSYDVKMKEKGDIPEGYSVSREKKERFSLILESASTNQTSMYLCASSLPDRNYEQYFGPGTRLTVT.